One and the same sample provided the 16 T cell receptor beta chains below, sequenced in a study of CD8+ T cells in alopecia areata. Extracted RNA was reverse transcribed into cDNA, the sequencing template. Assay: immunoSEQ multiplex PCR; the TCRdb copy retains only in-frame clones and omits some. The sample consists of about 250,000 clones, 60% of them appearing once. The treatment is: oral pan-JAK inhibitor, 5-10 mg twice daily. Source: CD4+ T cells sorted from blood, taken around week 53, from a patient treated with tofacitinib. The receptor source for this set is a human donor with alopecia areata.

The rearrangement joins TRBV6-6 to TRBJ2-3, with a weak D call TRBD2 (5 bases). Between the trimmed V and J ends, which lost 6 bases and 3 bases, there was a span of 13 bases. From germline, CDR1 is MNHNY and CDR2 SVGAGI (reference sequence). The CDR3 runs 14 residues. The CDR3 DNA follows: TGTGCCAGCAGCACGGGGTTGATAACAGATACGCAGTATTTT. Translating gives CASSTGLITDTQYF.

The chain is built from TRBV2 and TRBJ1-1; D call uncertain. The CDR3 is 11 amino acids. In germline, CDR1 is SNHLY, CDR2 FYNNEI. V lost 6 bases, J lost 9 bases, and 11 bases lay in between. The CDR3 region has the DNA TGTGCCAGCAGCCGGGAGATCCAAGCTTTCTTT. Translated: CASSREIQAFF.

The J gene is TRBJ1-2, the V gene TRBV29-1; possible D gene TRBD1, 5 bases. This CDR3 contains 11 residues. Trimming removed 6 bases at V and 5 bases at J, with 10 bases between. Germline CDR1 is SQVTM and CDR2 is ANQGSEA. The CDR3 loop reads CSVRTGYGYTF. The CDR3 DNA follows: TGCAGCGTCCGAACAGGTTATGGCTACACCTTC. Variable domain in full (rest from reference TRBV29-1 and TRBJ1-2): SAVISQKPSRDICQRGTSLTIQCQVDSQVTMMFWYRQQPGQSLTLIATANQGSEATYESGFVIDKFPISRPNLTFSTLTVSNMSPEDSSIYLCSVRTGYGYTFGSGTRLTVV.

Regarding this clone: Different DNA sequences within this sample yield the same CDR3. This CDR3 is CAWSTGYEQYF. The CDR3 DNA reads TGTGCCTGGTCAACAGGCTACGAGCAGTACTTC. The gene calls are TRBV30 and TRBJ2-7, with a tentative D call TRBD1 (5 bases). Germline assignment: CDR1 GTSNPN and CDR2 SVGIG (reference sequence). V gave up 5 bases and J gave up 3 bases, with 8 bases separating them. This CDR3 is 11 amino acids long.

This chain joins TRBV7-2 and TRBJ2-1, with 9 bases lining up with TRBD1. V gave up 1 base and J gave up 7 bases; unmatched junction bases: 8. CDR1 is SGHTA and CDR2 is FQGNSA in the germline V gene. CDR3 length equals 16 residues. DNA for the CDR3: TGTGCCAGCAGCTTAGATGGGACAGGGCGCTGGAATGAGCAGTTCTTC. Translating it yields CASSLDGTGRWNEQFF.

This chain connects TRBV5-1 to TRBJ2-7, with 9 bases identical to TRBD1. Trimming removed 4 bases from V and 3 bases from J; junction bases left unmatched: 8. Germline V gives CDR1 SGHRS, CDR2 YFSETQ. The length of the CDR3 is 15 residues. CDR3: CASSPGQGSLYEQYF. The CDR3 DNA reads TGCGCCAGCAGCCCGGGACAGGGATCCCTCTACGAGCAGTACTTC.

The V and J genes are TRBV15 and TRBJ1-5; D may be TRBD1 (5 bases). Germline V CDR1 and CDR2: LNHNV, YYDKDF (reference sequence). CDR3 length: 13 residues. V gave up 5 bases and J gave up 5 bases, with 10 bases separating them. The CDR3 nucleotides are TGTGCCACCAGCGAACAGGTGGATCAGCCCCAGCATTTT. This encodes CATSEQVDQPQHF.

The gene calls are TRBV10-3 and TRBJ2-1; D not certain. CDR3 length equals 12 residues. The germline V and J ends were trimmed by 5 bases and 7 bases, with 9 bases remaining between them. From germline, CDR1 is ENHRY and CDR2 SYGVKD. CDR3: CAISTTYNEQFF. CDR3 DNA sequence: TGTGCCATCAGTACTACTTATAATGAGCAGTTCTTC.

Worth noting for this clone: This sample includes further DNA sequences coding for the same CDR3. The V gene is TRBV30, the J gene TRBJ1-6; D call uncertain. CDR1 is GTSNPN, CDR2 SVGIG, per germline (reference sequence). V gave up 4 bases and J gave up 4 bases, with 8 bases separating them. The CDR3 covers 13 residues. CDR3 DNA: TGTGCCTGGATGAGTTCTTATAATTCACCCCTCCACTTT. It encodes CAWMSSYNSPLHF.

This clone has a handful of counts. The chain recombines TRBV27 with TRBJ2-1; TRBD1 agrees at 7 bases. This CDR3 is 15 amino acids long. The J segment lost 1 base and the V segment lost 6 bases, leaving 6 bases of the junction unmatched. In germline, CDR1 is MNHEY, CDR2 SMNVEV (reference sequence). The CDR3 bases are TGTGCCAGCAGAGCCGGGACAGCATCCTACAATGAGCAGTTCTTC. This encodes CASRAGTASYNEQFF.

In DNA, the CDR3 is TGCGCCAGCAGCTTGAGGACAGACTCCTACGAGCAGTACTTC. This encodes CASSLRTDSYEQYF. This rearrangement joins TRBV5-1 to TRBJ2-7, with TRBD1 as a possible D gene (6 bases). CDR3 length: 14 residues. Deletions cut 1 base from V and 0 bases from J, with 8 bases between. Germline V gives CDR1 SGHRS, CDR2 YFSETQ.

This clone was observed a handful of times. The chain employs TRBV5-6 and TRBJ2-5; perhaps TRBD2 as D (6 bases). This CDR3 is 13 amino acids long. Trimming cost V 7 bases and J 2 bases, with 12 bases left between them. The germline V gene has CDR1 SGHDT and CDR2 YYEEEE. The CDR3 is CASGTDYQETQYF. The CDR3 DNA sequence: TGTGCCAGCGGCACGGACTATCAAGAGACCCAGTACTTC.

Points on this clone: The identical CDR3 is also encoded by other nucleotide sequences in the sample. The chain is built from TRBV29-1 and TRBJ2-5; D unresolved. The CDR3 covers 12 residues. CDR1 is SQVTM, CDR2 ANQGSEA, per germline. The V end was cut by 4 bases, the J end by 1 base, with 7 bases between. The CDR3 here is CSVVGGQETQYF. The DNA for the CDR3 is TGCAGCGTTGTGGGCGGCCAAGAGACCCAGTACTTC.

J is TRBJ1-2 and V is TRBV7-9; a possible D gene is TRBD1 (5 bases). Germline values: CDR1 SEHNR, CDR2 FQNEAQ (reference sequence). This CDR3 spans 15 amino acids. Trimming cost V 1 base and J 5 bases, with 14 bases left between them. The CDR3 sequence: CASSLEDTAGYGYTF. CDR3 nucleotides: TGTGCCAGCAGCTTAGAGGACACAGCGGGGTATGGCTACACCTTC.

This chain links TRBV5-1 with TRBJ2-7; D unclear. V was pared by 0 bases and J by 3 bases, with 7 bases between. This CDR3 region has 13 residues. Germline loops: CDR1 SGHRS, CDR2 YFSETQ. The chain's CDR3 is CASSLESGYEQYF. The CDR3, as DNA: TGCGCCAGCAGCTTGGAATCAGGCTACGAGCAGTACTTC.

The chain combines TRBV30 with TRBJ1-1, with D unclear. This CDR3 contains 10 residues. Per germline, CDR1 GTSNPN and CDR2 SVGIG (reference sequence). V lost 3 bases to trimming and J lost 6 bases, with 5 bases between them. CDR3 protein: CAWRSPEAFF. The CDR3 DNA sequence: TGTGCCTGGAGATCCCCTGAAGCTTTCTTT. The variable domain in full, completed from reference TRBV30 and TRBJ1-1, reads SQTIHQWPATLVQPVGSPLSLECTVEGTSNPNLYWYRQAAGRGLQLLFYSVGIGQISSEVPQNLSASRPQDRQFILSSKKLLLSDSGFYLCAWRSPEAFFGQGTRLTVV.